These 13 T cell receptor beta chains were all obtained from the same sample, sequenced in a study of shared clonotypes between healthy human individuals. The assay was immunoSEQ multiplex PCR, and TCRdb's table has in-frame clones only and misses some. Of roughly 95,000 clones in the sample, around 47% were seen once. What was sequenced was PBMCs. Receptors were obtained from a middle-aged woman in good health. Some clones in this sample may be carry-over from other donors' samples.

The CDR3 nucleotides are TGTGCCTGGAGTGAGGGGGTCTCAACTAATGAAAAACTGTTTTTT. It encodes CAWSEGVSTNEKLFF. V gene TRBV30 combines with J gene TRBJ1-4; D might be TRBD1 (6 bases). The V and J ends lost 1 base and 0 bases respectively, with 9 bases between them. Germline assignment: CDR1 GTSNPN and CDR2 SVGIG (reference sequence). The CDR3 is 15 residues long.

The rearrangement links TRBV28 to TRBJ1-1; D is undetermined. V lost 5 bases and J lost 1, with 5 bases in between. CDR3 length equals 12 residues. The germline CDR1 and CDR2 sequences are MDHEN and SYDVKM. The CDR3 reads CASSLENTEAFF. The CDR3 nucleotides are TGTGCCAGCAGTCTCGAGAACACTGAAGCTTTCTTT.

The chain joins TRBV30 to TRBJ1-4; D may be TRBD1 (5 bases). Trimming pared 5 bases from V and 3 bases from J, leaving 10 bases between. CDR1 GTSNPN and CDR2 SVGIG come from the germline V gene (reference sequence). The CDR3 spans 13 residues. The CDR3 DNA is TGTGCCTGGTATCAGGGCTCTAATGAAAAACTGTTTTTT. Protein: CAWYQGSNEKLFF.

Many counts were recorded for this clone. The J gene is TRBJ2-5, the V gene TRBV18; D remains unclear. Trimming cost V 6 bases and J 2 bases, with 10 bases left between them. Per germline, CDR1 KGHSH and CDR2 LQKENI. The CDR3 has 13 residues. CDR3 sequence reads: CASSHNPQETQYF. As DNA, the CDR3 is TGTGCCAGCTCTCACAACCCTCAAGAGACCCAGTACTTC.

This rearrangement joins TRBV10-3 to TRBJ1-2; unclear D gene. Looked up from germline, CDR1 is ENHRY and CDR2 is SYGVKD. V lost 0 bases and J 4 bases, leaving 6 bases between the germline ends. The CDR3 loop spans 13 amino acids. In DNA, the CDR3 is TGTGCCATCAGTGAGTCGACTCCCTATGGCTACACCTTC. Amino acid sequence: CAISESTPYGYTF.

This chain uses TRBV6-5 with TRBJ1-2; D is undetermined. V was trimmed by 0 bases and J by 4 bases, leaving 15 bases between them. The length of the CDR3 is 16 residues. Germline CDR1 reads MNHEY; CDR2 reads SVGAGI. CDR3 in amino acids: CASSYSGLSGGYGYTF. CDR3 nucleotides: TGTGCCAGCAGTTACTCAGGCCTCTCCGGCGGCTATGGCTACACCTTC.

This clone has only one observation. The V call is TRBV7-8, the J call TRBJ2-1; D gene unclear. V lost 0 bases and J lost 1, with 4 bases in between. Looked up from germline, CDR1 is SGHVS and CDR2 is FQNEAQ. This CDR3 has 14 amino acids. The CDR3 loop reads CASSLATSYNEQFF. CDR3 sequence (DNA): TGTGCCAGCAGCTTAGCTACGTCCTACAATGAGCAGTTCTTC.

This clone showed up just a few times. The chain recombines TRBV2 with TRBJ2-5; 7 nucleotides line up with TRBD2. The ends lost 4 bases at V and 0 bases at J; junction bases unmatched: 5. CDR1 SNHLY and CDR2 FYNNEI come from the germline V gene. There are 15 residues in the CDR3. CDR3 loop: CASSGASGYQETQYF. CDR3 coding DNA: TGTGCCAGCAGTGGAGCTAGCGGTTACCAAGAGACCCAGTACTTC. The full variable domain, completed using reference TRBV2 and TRBJ2-5, is EPEVTQTPSHQVTQMGQEVILRCVPISNHLYFYWYRQILGQKVEFLVSFYNNEISEKSEIFDDQFSVERPDGSNFTLKIRSTKLEDSAMYFCASSGASGYQETQYFGPGTRLLVL.

V usage is TRBV7-9 and J usage is TRBJ2-1, with TRBD2 matching over 7 bases. Germline lookup yields CDR1 SEHNR and CDR2 FQNEAQ (reference sequence). V shed 7 bases and J 0 bases; nucleotides not matched to a gene: 3. The CDR3 extends over 14 amino acids. In DNA, the CDR3 is TGTGCCAGCATCCTAGCGGTCTCCTACAATGAGCAGTTCTTC. It yields the protein CASILAVSYNEQFF.

The J gene is TRBJ2-7, the V gene TRBV29-1; perhaps TRBD1 as D (7 bases). The V end was cut by 4 bases, the J end by 6 bases, with 13 bases between. This CDR3 region has 12 residues. Germline V lookup: CDR1 SQVTM, CDR2 ANQGSEA. The CDR3 region has the DNA TGCAGCGTTGCGGAGGGGGCGGGCGAGCAGTACTTC. Translating it yields CSVAEGAGEQYF.

The chain has TRBV7-2 and TRBJ1-1; D ambiguous. The CDR3 has 15 amino acids. Germline V gene lookup returns CDR1 SGHTA and CDR2 FQGNSA. V was cut by 5 bases and J by 1 base, with 14 bases left in between. Here the CDR3 DNA reads TGTGCCAGCAGCCCGCACGGGCTTGGGAACACTGAAGCTTTCTTT. Residues: CASSPHGLGNTEAFF.

J is TRBJ1-1 and V is TRBV9, with unresolved D. Looked up from germline, CDR1 is SGDLS and CDR2 is YYNGEE. The V and J ends lost 0 bases and 4 bases respectively, with 10 bases between them. This CDR3 comprises 14 residues. The DNA for the CDR3 is TGTGCCAGCAGCGTAGGCGGGATTGGCACTGAAGCTTTCTTT. This encodes CASSVGGIGTEAFF. The full variable domain, its missing parts supplied by reference TRBV9 and TRBJ1-1, is DSGVTQTPKHLITATGQRVTLRCSPRSGDLSVYWYQQSLDQGLQFLIQYYNGEERAKGNILERFSAQQFPDLHSELNLSSLELGDSALYFCASSVGGIGTEAFFGQGTRLTVV.

This clone was recorded once. The CDR3 loop is CAWSVSGQGALSRQYF. The CDR3 DNA reads as TGTGCCTGGAGTGTAAGCGGTCAGGGGGCTTTGTCTCGGCAGTACTTC. This chain connects TRBV30 to TRBJ2-5; 8 positions agree with TRBD1. Germline lookup yields CDR1 GTSNPN and CDR2 SVGIG (reference sequence). The CDR3 loop spans 16 amino acids. V shed 0 bases and J 11 bases; nucleotides not matched to a gene: 17.